This T cell receptor (beta chain) was sequenced for a study of OX40 agonist ivuxolimab in advanced cancers. About the research overall: Patients with prior anti-PD-1, anti-PD-L1 or anti-CTLA-4 therapy were eligible; about 40% had some.

The CDR3 is 15 residues long. With 5 bases clipped from V and 4 bases from J, the junction kept 9 bases outside the gene matches. Germline lookup yields CDR1 SEHNR and CDR2 FQNEAQ (reference sequence). TCRdb keeps only in-frame clones here, not all; method: immunoSEQ multiplex PCR. The table shows tens of thousands of clones, with more than 75% occurring only once. The receptor was derived from an adult with an advanced solid tumor such as melanoma, head and neck, liver or kidney cancer. The rearrangement uses TRBV7-9 and TRBJ2-3, with 7 bases fitting TRBD2. The specimen comprised CD4+ or CD8+ T cells sorted from blood, sampled in a trial of the OX40 agonist ivuxolimab. The CDR3 DNA follows: TGTGCCAGCAGCCGGAGCGGGATTGGTTCAGATACGCAGTATTTT. It translates to CASSRSGIGSDTQYF.